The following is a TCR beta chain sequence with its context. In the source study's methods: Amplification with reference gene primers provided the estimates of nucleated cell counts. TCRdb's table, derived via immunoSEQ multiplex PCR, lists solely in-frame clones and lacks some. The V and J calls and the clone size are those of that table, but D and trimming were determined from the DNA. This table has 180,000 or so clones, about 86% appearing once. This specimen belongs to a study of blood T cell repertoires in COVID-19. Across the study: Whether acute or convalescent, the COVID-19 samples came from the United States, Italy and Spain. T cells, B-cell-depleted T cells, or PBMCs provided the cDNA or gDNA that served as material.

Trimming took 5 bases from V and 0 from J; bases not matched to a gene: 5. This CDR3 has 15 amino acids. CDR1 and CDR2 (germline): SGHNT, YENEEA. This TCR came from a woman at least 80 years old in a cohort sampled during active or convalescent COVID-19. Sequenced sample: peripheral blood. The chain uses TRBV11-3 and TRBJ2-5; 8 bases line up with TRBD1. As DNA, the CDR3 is TGTGCCAGCAGCGTTCGGACAGGGCACCAAGAGACCCAGTACTTC. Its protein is CASSVRTGHQETQYF.